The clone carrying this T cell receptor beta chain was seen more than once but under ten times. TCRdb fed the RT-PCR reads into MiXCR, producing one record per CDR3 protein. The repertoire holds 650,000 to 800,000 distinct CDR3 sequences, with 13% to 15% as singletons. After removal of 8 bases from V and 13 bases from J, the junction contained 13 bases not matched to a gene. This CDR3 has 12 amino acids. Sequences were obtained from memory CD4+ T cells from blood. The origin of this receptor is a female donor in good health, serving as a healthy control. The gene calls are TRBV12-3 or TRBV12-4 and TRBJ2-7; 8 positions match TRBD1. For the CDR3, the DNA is TGTGCCAGCGGATCGGGCAGGGGGCTCACCTACTTC. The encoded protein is CASGSGRGLTYF.